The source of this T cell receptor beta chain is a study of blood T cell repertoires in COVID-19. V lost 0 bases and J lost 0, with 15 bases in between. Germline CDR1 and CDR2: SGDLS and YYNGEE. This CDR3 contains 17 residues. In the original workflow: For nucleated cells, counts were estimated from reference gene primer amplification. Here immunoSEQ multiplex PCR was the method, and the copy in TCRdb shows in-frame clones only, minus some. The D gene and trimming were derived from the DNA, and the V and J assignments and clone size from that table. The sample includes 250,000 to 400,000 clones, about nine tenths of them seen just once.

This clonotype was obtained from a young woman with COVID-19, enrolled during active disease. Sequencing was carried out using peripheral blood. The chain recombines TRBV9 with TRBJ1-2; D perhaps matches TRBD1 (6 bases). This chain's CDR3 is CASSVGGGLTTNYGYTF. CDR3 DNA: TGTGCCAGCAGCGTAGGTGGGGGCCTGACGACTAACTATGGCTACACCTTC.